This TCR beta chain comes out of a study of cytomegalovirus exposure and HLA in healthy donors. Primers: 60 Vbeta forward and 13 Jbeta reverse. TCRdb keeps only in-frame clones here, not all; method: immunoSEQ multiplex PCR. The data contain under 150,000 clones, around 80% of them singletons. Nominal health characterized the donors when sampled, though unrecorded immune exposures were likely. This CDR3 is 15 amino acids long. Looked up from germline, CDR1 is SNHLY and CDR2 is FYNNEI. With V trimmed by 5 bases and J by 4 bases, 8 bases remained unmatched. V usage is TRBV2 and J usage is TRBJ2-5; 9 bases line up with TRBD1. Material for sequencing was PBMCs. The clonotype originates from a man between 45 and 60 years old in good health and CMV-seronegative. The CDR3 spells CASSTGGQGRETQYF. The CDR3 coding sequence is TGTGCCAGCAGTACCGGGGGACAGGGAAGAGAGACCCAGTACTTC.